Following are 5 T cell receptor beta chains from one sample sequenced in a study of shared clonotypes between healthy human individuals. Here immunoSEQ multiplex PCR was the method, and the copy in TCRdb shows in-frame clones only, minus some. There are under 1,100,000 clones in the sample; about 75% occur only once, and less than 1.5% lies in the top ten. The material sequenced was memory CD4+ T cells sorted from blood. As for subset: CD45RA-negative fraction. The source is a man aged 18 to 30 in good health.

This clone has just a few counts. The chain is built from TRBV28 and TRBJ1-5; D gene uncertain. Germline CDR1 and CDR2: MDHEN and SYDVKM. With 8 bases removed from V and 5 bases from J, the gap between germline ends came to 4 bases. The CDR3 totals 10 residues. CDR3: CASGYQPQHF. The DNA of the CDR3 is TGTGCCAGCGGATATCAGCCCCAGCATTTT.

In its sample, this clone was seen once. This CDR3 is CASSFRGGEDIQYF. Written as DNA, the CDR3 is TGTGCCAGCAGCTTCAGGGGGGGAGAGGACATTCAGTACTTC. The J gene is TRBJ2-4, the V gene TRBV5-8, with D perhaps TRBD1 or TRBD2 (7 bases each). Per the germline V gene, CDR1 is SGHTS and CDR2 is YDEGEE. Trimming shortened V by 2 bases and J by 8 bases, and 14 bases separated the two germline ends. This CDR3 is 14 amino acids long.

There are a few counts of this clone. The gene calls are TRBV2 and TRBJ1-1, with D unclear. The CDR3 has 13 residues. Trimming cost V 6 bases and J 1 base, with 9 bases left between them. Germline V CDR1 and CDR2: SNHLY, FYNNEI. The CDR3 spells CASSLGRNTEAFF. CDR3 bases: TGTGCCAGCAGCCTGGGCAGGAACACTGAAGCTTTCTTT.

The chain employs TRBV11-3 and TRBJ2-1; 12 bases agree with TRBD1. Germline-derived CDR1 and CDR2 are SGHNT and YENEEA. The CDR3 has 15 amino acids. V trimming: 5 bases; J trimming: 7 bases; junction bases outside the gene matches: 6. CDR3: CASSPGTGGGNEQFF. The CDR3 nucleotides read TGTGCCAGCAGCCCGGGGACAGGGGGCGGGAATGAGCAGTTCTTC.

V is TRBV18 and J is TRBJ2-5; 8 nucleotides agree with TRBD1. Near its end, the DNA agrees better with TRBJ2-7, so the J call may be wrong. The CDR3 has 15 residues. CDR1 and CDR2 from the germline V gene are KGHSH and LQKENI. Written as DNA, the CDR3 is TGTGCCAGCTCACCCGGACAGGGTGCCCTCTACGAGCAGTACTTC. Encoded protein: CASSPGQGALYEQYF.